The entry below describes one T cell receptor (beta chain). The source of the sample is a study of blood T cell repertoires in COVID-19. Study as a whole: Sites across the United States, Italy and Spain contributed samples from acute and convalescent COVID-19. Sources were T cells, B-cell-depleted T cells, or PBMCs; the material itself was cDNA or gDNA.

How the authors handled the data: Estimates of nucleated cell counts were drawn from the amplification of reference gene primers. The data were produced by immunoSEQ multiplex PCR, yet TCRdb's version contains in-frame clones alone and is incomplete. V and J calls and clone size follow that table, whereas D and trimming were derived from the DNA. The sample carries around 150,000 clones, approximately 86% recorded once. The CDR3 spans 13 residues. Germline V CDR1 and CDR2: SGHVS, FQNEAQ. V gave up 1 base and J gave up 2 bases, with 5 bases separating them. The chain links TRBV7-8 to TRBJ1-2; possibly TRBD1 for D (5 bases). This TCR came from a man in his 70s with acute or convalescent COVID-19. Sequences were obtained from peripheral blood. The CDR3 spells CASSLGGNYGYTF. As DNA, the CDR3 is TGTGCCAGCAGCTTAGGGGGCAACTATGGCTACACCTTC.